These 12 T cell receptor beta chains came from one sample sequenced in a study of blood T cells in healthy people across ages. A second PCR of about 6 to 11 cycles used a sample-barcoded 5' primer and a J-beta primer mix. TCRdb itself ran the 5' RACE reads through MiXCR, one entry per CDR3 protein. This sample has fewer than 1,200,000 distinct CDR3 sequences, with roughly a quarter found just once. These sequences were also reported in another study, on T cells of mothers and their children.

The source material was blood. Receptors were obtained from a girl aged 2-10 years in good health.

The chain links TRBV6-2 or TRBV6-3 to TRBJ2-3; D is uncertain. Deletions cut 7 bases from V and 4 bases from J, with 18 bases between. CDR3 size: 15 residues. Germline values: CDR1 MNHEY, CDR2 SVGEGT. The CDR3: CASTEYPPSSDTQYF. The CDR3 bases are TGTGCCAGCACCGAGTATCCCCCGTCTTCAGATACGCAGTATTTT.

V gene TRBV28 combines with J gene TRBJ2-5, with 9 positions matching TRBD1. Near its end, the DNA agrees better with TRBJ2-1, so the J call may be wrong. Germline V gives CDR1 MDHEN, CDR2 SYDVKM. CDR3 length equals 11 residues. This CDR3 reads CASTGQGEQFF. DNA for the CDR3: TGTGCCAGCACTGGACAGGGGGAGCAGTTCTTC.

The gene calls are TRBV9 and TRBJ1-3, with D possibly TRBD1 on 5 matching bases. Trimming took off 3 bases at V and 0 bases at J, with 19 bases between the two ends. The length of the CDR3 is 18 residues. The V gene's germline CDR1 is SGDLS and CDR2 YYNGEE. CDR3 residues: CASSADLRASSSGNTIYF. The DNA for the CDR3 is TGTGCCAGCAGCGCCGATCTCAGGGCCTCGAGCTCTGGAAACACCATATATTTT.

The table lists this clonotype with a few counts. This rearrangement joins TRBV19 to TRBJ1-4; possible D gene TRBD1, 6 bases. The CDR3 has 16 residues. V lost 2 bases, J lost 8 bases, and 18 bases lay in between. Germline CDR1 and CDR2: LNHDA and SQIVND (reference sequence). CDR3 bases: TGTGCCAGTAGTATATCAAACAGGGTAGAAGGAGAAAAACTGTTTTTT. Protein: CASSISNRVEGEKLFF.

This chain uses TRBV12-3 or TRBV12-4 with TRBJ2-1; D uncertain. The CDR3 contains 12 residues. V lost 3 bases, J lost 8 bases, and 8 bases lay in between. The CDR3 bases are TGTGCCAGCAGTTTGCATGGGGATGAGCAGTTCTTC. Its protein is CASSLHGDEQFF.

This clonotype came up many times. The chain links TRBV29-1 to TRBJ2-7; D remains ambiguous. Germline CDR1 and CDR2: SQVTM and ANQGSEA. The CDR3 length is 12 residues. The V end was cut by 5 bases, the J end by 0 bases, with 8 bases between. The DNA of the CDR3 is TGCAGCGTTCTAGGAAGCTCCTACGAGCAGTACTTC. It codes for CSVLGSSYEQYF.

The V gene is TRBV9, the J gene TRBJ2-1, with TRBD2 identical over 7 bases. This CDR3 is 15 amino acids long. Looked up from germline, CDR1 is SGDLS and CDR2 is YYNGEE. The V and J ends lost 4 bases and 8 bases, in that order; junction bases with no gene match: 12. The CDR3 spells CASSWLADAWDEQFF. CDR3 coding DNA: TGTGCCAGCAGCTGGCTAGCGGATGCTTGGGATGAGCAGTTCTTC.

J is TRBJ2-5 and V is TRBV4-1; D possibly matches TRBD1 or TRBD2 (5 bases each). CDR3 length equals 15 residues. The ends were cut back, 0 bases at V and 5 bases at J, with 13 bases in the middle. Germline V CDR1 and CDR2: MGHRA, YSYEKL. CDR3 nucleotides: TGCGCCAGCAGCCAAGAACAGTGGGACCGGGAGACCCAGTACTTC. It yields the protein CASSQEQWDRETQYF.

This clonotype has just a few counts. The V gene is TRBV20-1, the J gene TRBJ2-1; tentatively, D is TRBD2 (5 bases). The J call is doubtful: the DNA matches TRBJ2-7 better. CDR3 size: 12 residues. The germline CDR1 and CDR2 sequences are DFQATT and SNEGSKA (reference sequence). The chain's CDR3 is CSARGDLYEQYF. In DNA form, the CDR3 reads TGCAGTGCACGGGGAGATCTCTACGAGCAGTACTTC.

The V gene is TRBV25-1, the J gene TRBJ2-7, with D uncertain. There are 15 residues in the CDR3. V lost 3 bases to trimming and J lost 2 bases, with 14 bases between them. CDR1 and CDR2 from the germline V gene are MGHDK and SYGVNS. The CDR3 DNA reads as TGTGCCAGCAGTGACCCCGAAGCCCTACCCTACGAGCAGTACTTC. Amino acid sequence: CASSDPEALPYEQYF.

This clonotype was seen more than once but under ten times. The V and J genes are TRBV28 and TRBJ1-5; tentative D call: TRBD1 (5 bases). Germline V gene sequence: CDR1 MDHEN, CDR2 SYDVKM. The CDR3 is 17 residues long. The V end was cut by 7 bases, the J end by 0 bases, with 19 bases between. CDR3 residues: CASITGGGYNSNQPQHF. DNA of the CDR3: TGTGCCAGCATTACTGGGGGGGGTTACAATAGCAATCAGCCCCAGCATTTT.

The chain links TRBV11-2 to TRBJ2-5; D call uncertain. The CDR3 is made up of 16 amino acids. The germline gives CDR1 SGHAT, CDR2 FQNNGV. V lost 2 bases to trimming and J lost 2 bases, with 15 bases between them. CDR3 in DNA: TGTGCCAGCAGCTTAACGTCGAGAGGTGGGCAAGAGACCCAGTACTTC. Amino acid sequence: CASSLTSRGGQETQYF.